A selection of T cell receptor beta chains follows, all from one sample in a study of blood T cells in healthy people across ages. TCRdb itself ran the 5' RACE reads through MiXCR, one entry per CDR3 protein. The table lists over a million distinct CDR3 sequences, 55% to 75% of them singletons, with 6.5% to 8% in the top ten. The material sequenced was blood. Receptors were obtained from a young man in good health. Both conserved end residues are part of each CDR3. The D gene is left open where the match is weak. Only part of the rows carry a size: once, few, many, or a class if the clone is expanded.

v_call	j_call	clone_size	d_call	cdr3_nt	cdr3_aa
TRBV5-6	TRBJ2-5	few	-	TGTGCCAGCAGCCCAAGCCGACAAGAGACCCAGTACTTC	CASSPSRQETQYF
TRBV7-8	TRBJ1-5	few	TRBD1	TGTGCCAGCAGTACAGCCGTCAGGGGGTTTGGCAATCAGCCCCAGCATTTT	CASSTAVRGFGNQPQHF
TRBV6-5	TRBJ2-4	-	-	TGTGCCAGCCGGGGCGACACAGACATTCAGTACTTC	CASRGDTDIQYF
TRBV20-1	TRBJ2-7	-	-	TGCAGTGCTAGCCGGGACACACCGTACGAGCAGTACTTC	CSASRDTPYEQYF
TRBV4-1	TRBJ2-7	many	-	TGCGCCAGCAGCCCGTCACAGATAGACTACGAGCAGTACTTC	CASSPSQIDYEQYF
TRBV9	TRBJ1-4	-	-	TGTGCCAGCAGCGTTAGTTCCAGGGAGAATGAAAAACTGTTTTTT	CASSVSSRENEKLFF
TRBV29-1	TRBJ2-5	-	TRBD1	TGCAGCGGTAGCAGTTATAAGACAGGGGGAGAGACCCAGTACTTC	CSGSSYKTGGETQYF
TRBV20-1	TRBJ1-6	-	-	TGCAGTAGGGCCGGGACCCCGAATTCACCCCTCCACTTT	CSRAGTPNSPLHF
TRBV6-5	TRBJ2-5	few	TRBD2	TGTGCCAGCAGTCCTAGCGGCGGAGGGGAGACCCAGTACTTC	CASSPSGGGETQYF
TRBV29-1	TRBJ2-1	few	TRBD2	TGCAGCGTTGAAGATTCGATTCGGACTAGCGGAGCCAATGAGCAGTTCTTC	CSVEDSIRTSGANEQFF
TRBV2	TRBJ2-7	-	-	TGTGCCAGCAGTGTGACCCGCTACGAGCAGTACTTC	CASSVTRYEQYF
TRBV25-1	TRBJ2-5	few	-	TGTGCCAGCAGTGAGGACCGGGGTAGGACCCAGTACTTC	CASSEDRGRTQYF
TRBV20-1	TRBJ2-5	-	-	TGCAGTGCTAATGGGGGAGAGACCCAGTACTTC	CSANGGETQYF
TRBV28	TRBJ1-1	-	TRBD1	TGTGCCAGCAGTCGGCAGGGGGCAGGGAACACTGAAGCTTTCTTT	CASSRQGAGNTEAFF
TRBV6-4	TRBJ2-2	many	-	TGTGCCAGCAGTGAGCGGACTAACACCGGGGAGCTGTTTTTT	CASSERTNTGELFF
TRBV5-5	TRBJ2-5	few	-	TGTGCCAGCAGCTCGGACACCGATCAAGAGACCCAGTACTTC	CASSSDTDQETQYF
TRBV20-1	TRBJ2-5	few	-	TGCAGTGCCGCCTCTGGCGAGACCCAGTACTTC	CSAASGETQYF
TRBV4-1	TRBJ1-1	-	-	TGCGCCAGCAGCCCCCTGGAACCCACTGAAGCTTTCTTT	CASSPLEPTEAFF
TRBV18	TRBJ1-6	few	TRBD1	TGTGCCAGCTCACCTTCCGGGACAGACTTCTGGATTACCGATAATTCACCCCTCCACTTT	CASSPSGTDFWITDNSPLHF
TRBV7-7	TRBJ2-1	-	TRBD1	TGTGCTAGCAGCCCATGGACAGGTACCTACAATGAGCAGTTCTTC	CASSPWTGTYNEQFF
TRBV18	TRBJ2-7	few	TRBD2	TGTGCCAGCGCACCGGGGGAGGGCGAGCAGTACTTC	CASAPGEGEQYF
TRBV27	TRBJ1-5	-	-	TGTGCCAGCACCACTTTTTTGGGCAATCAGCCCCAGCATTTT	CASTTFLGNQPQHF
TRBV6-1	TRBJ1-1	once	-	TGCGCCAGCAGCCTTGGGGCAGGGAATGAAGCTTTCTTT	CASSLGAGNEAFF
TRBV10-3	TRBJ2-1	many	TRBD1	TGTGCCATCAGGCCAGACAGGGGGGCCTACAATGAGCAGTTCTTC	CAIRPDRGAYNEQFF
TRBV20-1	TRBJ2-3	-	-	TGCAGTGCTAGAGGTTTTTCTGCAGATACGCAGTATTTT	CSARGFSADTQYF
TRBV7-6	TRBJ2-1	once	-	TGTGCCAGCAGCTTAGCCGCGGCTGACTCCTACAATGAGCAGTTCTTC	CASSLAAADSYNEQFF
TRBV27	TRBJ1-1	-	-	TGTGCCAGCAGTCCCCCGGGACACCGCTTAATGAACACTGAAGCTTTCTTT	CASSPPGHRLMNTEAFF
TRBV2	TRBJ2-1	-	TRBD2	TGTGCCAGCGTAGGAGCCCCCGGGACTAGCGGATCCTATGAGCAGTTCTTC	CASVGAPGTSGSYEQFF
TRBV6-4	TRBJ2-2	-	TRBD2	TGTGCCAGCAGCGTTACTAGCGGGAACACCGGGGAGCTGTTTTTT	CASSVTSGNTGELFF
TRBV10-3	TRBJ2-2	-	TRBD2	TGTGCCATCAGTACACGCACTCCTAGCGGATCGACGAACACCGGGGAGCTGTTTTTT	CAISTRTPSGSTNTGELFF
TRBV9	TRBJ2-5	few	TRBD1	TGTGCCAGCAGTGGACAGGGGGTCCAGTACTTC	CASSGQGVQYF
TRBV4-3	TRBJ2-1	-	TRBD2	TGCGCCAGCAGCCAACGACTCACCAGGTTAGCGGGGATAATAGACAATGAGCAGTTCTTC	CASSQRLTRLAGIIDNEQFF
TRBV4-3	TRBJ2-1	-	-	TGCGCCAGCAGCCAAGAACCCGCTTCGGGCTGGGAGGATGAGCAGTTCTTC	CASSQEPASGWEDEQFF
TRBV20-1	TRBJ2-7	-	-	TGCAGTGCTACGTCGGGGGAGTATTGGGAGCAGTACTTC	CSATSGEYWEQYF
TRBV4-1	TRBJ2-5	-	TRBD2	TGCGCCAGCAGCCAGTGGACTAGCGGAGATCAAGAGACCCAGTACTTC	CASSQWTSGDQETQYF
TRBV3-1	TRBJ2-1	-	TRBD1	TGTGCCAGCAGCCAAGAGACAGGGATCTTCTCCTACAATGAGCAGTTCTTC	CASSQETGIFSYNEQFF
TRBV28	TRBJ1-5	-	-	TGTGCCAGCAGGACGTCGGGACAAATCTTAATTGGCAATCAGCCCCAGCATTTT	CASRTSGQILIGNQPQHF
TRBV6-6	TRBJ1-2	-	-	TGTGCCAGCACCCGCTCGGCCGGGATTTATGGCTACACCTTC	CASTRSAGIYGYTF
TRBV3-1	TRBJ2-5	-	-	TGTGCCAGCAGCCAAGGGGCAAGGGGTACCCTACGGAGGTACTTC	CASSQGARGTLRRYF
TRBV5-1	TRBJ2-1	many	-	TGCGCCAGCAGCTCGCGTGGGGACAATGAGCAGTTCTTC	CASSSRGDNEQFF